This T cell receptor (beta chain) was captured by sequencing in a study of regulatory T cells in long-lasting Graves disease. Study-level points and caveats: Patients with persistent Graves' had lower TCR diversity than newly diagnosed patients.

The CDR3 runs 16 residues. The V gene's germline CDR1 is MDHEN and CDR2 SYDVKM. Trimming left V 8 bases short and J 0 bases short, with 17 bases between. This sample's time point: persistent/refractory GD, antithyroid drugs over 5 years with positive TRAb. From PBMCs, RNA was extracted and then used to make the TCR library. On this clonotype: Its antigen is not known.

iRepertoire HTBI primers and Arm-PCR of CDR3 regions built TCR beta libraries. TCRdb reprocessed the multiplex PCR reads with MiXCR, giving one entry per CDR3 protein. Of 700,000 or so distinct CDR3 sequences listed, about 30% are singletons. This specimen consisted of peripheral blood mononuclear cells (PBMCs), obtained when the disease was refractory, from a patient treated with antithyroid drugs. The sequence was collected from a female donor with Graves disease. The V gene is TRBV28, the J gene TRBJ1-5; no reliable D call. The CDR3, as DNA: TGTGCCAGCCGAGGGCAGTTTCGTTATAGCAATCAGCCCCAGCATTTT. Translating it yields CASRGQFRYSNQPQHF.